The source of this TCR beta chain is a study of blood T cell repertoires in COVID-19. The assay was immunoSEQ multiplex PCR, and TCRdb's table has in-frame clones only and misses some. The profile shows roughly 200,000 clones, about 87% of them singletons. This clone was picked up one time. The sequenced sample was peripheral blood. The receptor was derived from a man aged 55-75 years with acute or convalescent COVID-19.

The CDR3 here is CASHVGGSDEQYF. CDR3 sequence (DNA): TGTGCCAGCCACGTGGGGGGGTCGGACGAGCAGTACTTC. J is TRBJ2-7 and V is TRBV28; 7 positions agree with TRBD2. Germline assignment: CDR1 MDHEN and CDR2 SYDVKM. J gave up 5 bases and V 8 bases, and 9 bases lay outside the gene matches. The CDR3 extends over 13 amino acids. Full variable domain (remainder filled in from reference TRBV28 and TRBJ2-7): DVKVTQSSRYLVKRTGEKVFLECVQDMDHENMFWYRQDPGLGLRLIYFSYDVKMKEKGDIPEGYSVSREKKERFSLILESASTNQTSMYLCASHVGGSDEQYFGPGTRLTVT.